This TCR beta chain was sequenced during a study of cytomegalovirus exposure and HLA in healthy donors. Study overall: The same platform as the approximately 640 first-cohort repertoires was used for the 130 or so validation repertoires, a later analysis reported.

For this clone: The antigen remains unidentified.

The donors belonged to the roughly 110-subject validation cohort, separate from the roughly 720-subject first cohort. Produced via immunoSEQ multiplex PCR; TCRdb's table is partial and in-frame only. This sample has 200,000 to 250,000 clones; approximately 88% occur once, and the top ten carry over 11%. The germline V gene has CDR1 WNHNN and CDR2 SYGVQD (reference sequence). V lost 1 base and J lost 3, with 9 bases in between. The CDR3 extends over 14 amino acids. General observations from the study: The authors confirmed in vitro that a few CMV-associated chains were specific for CMV antigens.

The TCR was taken from a woman younger than 45 in good health and CMV-seropositive. What was sequenced was PBMCs. J is TRBJ1-1 and V is TRBV10-1, with D possibly matching TRBD1 (5 bases). CDR3 residues: CASSEWGGDTEAFF. CDR3 in DNA: TGCGCCAGCAGTGAGTGGGGCGGTGACACTGAAGCTTTCTTT.